These T cell receptor beta chains were read from a single sample in a study of post-analysis software for immune sequencing data. TCRdb re-analysed the PCR reads in MiXCR, keeping a single row per CDR3 protein. Found here are approximately 440,000 distinct CDR3 sequences, around 40% of them singletons; the top ten hold around 10%. Sequenced input: blood. These receptors were taken from a girl aged 10-17 years with multiple sclerosis. Each CDR3 is given with its conserved first and last residue. The D gene is left open where the match is weak. A clone size is listed for some rows: how often the clone was seen (once, few, many), or a class if it is expanded.

cdr3_length	clone_size	v_call	d_call	j_call	cdr3_nt	cdr3_aa
15	few	TRBV11-2	TRBD2	TRBJ2-3	TGTGCCAGCAGTCAGGGGACTAGCGGCACAGATACGCGGTATTTT	CASSQGTSGTDTRYF
15	-	TRBV28	-	TRBJ2-5	TGTGCCAGCAGTTTAACCAGGGTTTCGGTAGAGACCCAGTACTTC	CASSLTRVSVETQYF
18	-	TRBV20-1	TRBD2	TRBJ2-1	TGCAGTGCTAGAGCGGGGGGAGGAGCGAACAGCTCCTACAATGAGCAGTTCTTC	CSARAGGGANSSYNEQFF
15	-	TRBV27	TRBD1	TRBJ2-7	TGTGCCAGCACCCCTATTGGGGACAGGGGCTACGAGCAGTACTTC	CASTPIGDRGYEQYF
17	-	TRBV7-2	-	TRBJ2-5	TGTGCCAGCAGCCCATCAGGGAGAAGGGGCCGTCAAGAGACCCAGTACTTC	CASSPSGRRGRQETQYF
14	-	TRBV7-2	TRBD2	TRBJ2-1	TGTGCCAGCAGCACTAGCGGGATTCGGAATGAGCAGTTCTTC	CASSTSGIRNEQFF
14	-	TRBV10-3	TRBD2	TRBJ2-1	TGTGCCGCCTCCCTAGCGGGCCATAACAATGAGCAGTTCTTC	CAASLAGHNNEQFF
18	few	TRBV4-3	TRBD2	TRBJ2-1	TGCGCCAGCAGCCAAGAAGTAGCGTCAGCGGGATATAACAATGAGCAGTTCTTC	CASSQEVASAGYNNEQFF
14	once	TRBV6-6	-	TRBJ1-1	TGTGCCAGCAGGACAGCGACAGCGGTAACTGAAGCTTTCTTT	CASRTATAVTEAFF
16	-	TRBV9	TRBD2	TRBJ2-3	TGTGCCAGCAGCGTAAGCGGGAGACCTAGCACAGATACGCGGTATTTT	CASSVSGRPSTDTRYF
13	-	TRBV28	-	TRBJ1-5	TGTGCCAGCATGAGGAGACGCGATCAGCCCCAGCATTTT	CASMRRRDQPQHF
13	-	TRBV6-1	-	TRBJ2-7	TGTGCCAGCAGTGACAGGAGCTCCTACGAGCAGTACTTC	CASSDRSSYEQYF
13	-	TRBV25-1	-	TRBJ2-7	TGTGCCAGCAGTGATTTTACGTCCTACGAGCAGTACTTC	CASSDFTSYEQYF
15	-	TRBV10-3	TRBD2	TRBJ2-7	TGTGCCATCAGTGGACTAGCGGGAGGGCCCTACGAGCAGTACTTC	CAISGLAGGPYEQYF
11	many	TRBV29-1	TRBD1	TRBJ2-3	TGCAGCGCAACAGGGGTGCATACGCAGTATTTT	CSATGVHTQYF
15	-	TRBV27	TRBD1	TRBJ2-6	TGTGCCAGCAGTTCCAGGGGGCCTGGGGCCAACGTCCTGACTTTC	CASSSRGPGANVLTF
16	-	TRBV5-1	-	TRBJ2-6	TGCGCCAGCAGCTTGGAACTCAACTCTGGGGCCAACGTCCTGACTTTC	CASSLELNSGANVLTF
15	-	TRBV27	-	TRBJ2-7	TGTGCCAGCAGTCCTTCTCCATCACACTCCCACGAGCAGTACTTC	CASSPSPSHSHEQYF
17	-	TRBV4-1	-	TRBJ2-5	TGCGCCAGCAGCCAGGCCGCGGGCGGACCGCCCCAAGAGACCCAGTACTTC	CASSQAAGGPPQETQYF
17	-	TRBV6-1	-	TRBJ1-2	TGTGCCAGCATCCGATCACTAGGTGGTTTTACTAACTATGGCTACACCTTC	CASIRSLGGFTNYGYTF
12	-	TRBV29-1	TRBD1	TRBJ1-4	TGCAGCGGGGGACAGGGGCAGGAAAAACTGTTTTTT	CSGGQGQEKLFF
13	-	TRBV12-3/TRBV12-4	-	TRBJ1-2	TGTGCCAGAATGGGGGAATACAACTATGGCTACACCTTC	CARMGEYNYGYTF
12	-	TRBV7-2	-	TRBJ2-4	TGTGCCAGCAGCCGGGGACAAAACATTCAGTACTTC	CASSRGQNIQYF
15	few	TRBV7-3	-	TRBJ2-7	TGTGCCAGCAGCTTAAGGTCGGGATCAACCTACGAGCAGTACTTC	CASSLRSGSTYEQYF
15	few	TRBV4-1	TRBD2	TRBJ2-7	TGCGCCAGCGCTATACCGGGGGGAATTGGGAACGAGCAGTACTTC	CASAIPGGIGNEQYF
14	-	TRBV24-1	-	TRBJ1-1	TGTGCCACCAGTGAAAATGGACGGAACACTGAAGCTTTCTTT	CATSENGRNTEAFF
16	-	TRBV5-1	-	TRBJ2-1	TGCGCCAGCAGTTCGCAGCCCTCGAGCTCCTACAATGAGCAGTTCTTC	CASSSQPSSSYNEQFF
13	-	TRBV5-6	-	TRBJ2-5	TGTGCCAGCAGCCCAGGGGATAGAGAGACCCAGTACTTC	CASSPGDRETQYF